The next 7 T cell receptor beta chains were all read from a single sample in a study of OX40 agonist ivuxolimab in advanced cancers. Repertoires were generated with immunoSEQ multiplex PCR, while TCRdb's copy carries only in-frame clones and drops some. The data contain 80,000 to 95,000 clones, over 75% of them singletons. The specimen comprised CD4+ or CD8+ T cells sorted from blood, sampled in a trial of the OX40 agonist ivuxolimab. The receptors here all came from an adult with an advanced solid tumor such as melanoma, head and neck, liver or kidney cancer.

The rearrangement links TRBV6-1 to TRBJ2-2; D possibly corresponds to TRBD1 (5 bases). The CDR3 contains 15 residues. CDR1 is MNHNS and CDR2 is SASEGT in the germline V gene. The germline V and J ends were trimmed by 2 bases and 4 bases, with 11 bases remaining between them. CDR3 nucleotides: TGTGCCAGCAGTGAACAAGGGGCGGCCACCGGGGAGCTGTTTTTT. The encoded protein is CASSEQGAATGELFF.

The rearrangement uses TRBV5-4 and TRBJ2-3; possibly TRBD1 or TRBD2 for D (6 bases each). From germline, CDR1 is SGHNT and CDR2 YYREEE (reference sequence). The CDR3 length is 17 residues. Trimming shortened V by 3 bases and J by 3 bases, and 20 bases separated the two germline ends. DNA of the CDR3: TGTGCCAGCAGCTCCCTCAAAAGGGGGAGGAGTACAGATACGCAGTATTTT. This gives the protein CASSSLKRGRSTDTQYF.

This chain joins TRBV18 and TRBJ1-2; TRBD1 agrees at 7 bases. The CDR3 runs to 13 residues. The trim removed 3 bases at V and 7 bases at J, leaving 5 bases unmatched. From germline, CDR1 is KGHSH and CDR2 LQKENI. The CDR3 DNA reads TGTGCCAGCTCACCCGACAGGGACGTTGGCTACACCTTC. Translating gives CASSPDRDVGYTF.

This clone has a single count. J is TRBJ2-2 and V is TRBV27, with TRBD1 identical over 9 bases. Trimming at V came to 6 bases and at J to 0 bases, leaving 14 bases not matched to a gene. The CDR3 extends over 19 amino acids. The germline gives CDR1 MNHEY, CDR2 SMNVEV (reference sequence). In nucleotides, the CDR3 is TGTGCCAGCAGCAGCCTTAGGTACAGGGGGCCCTCGAACACCGGGGAGCTGTTTTTT. Its protein is CASSSLRYRGPSNTGELFF.

The chain recombines TRBV2 with TRBJ2-7; D possibly corresponds to TRBD2 (6 bases). The CDR3 totals 13 residues. The germline V gene encodes CDR1 SNHLY and CDR2 FYNNEI. Trimming took off 3 bases at V and 5 bases at J, with 11 bases between the two ends. CDR3 DNA: TGTGCCAGCAGTGACGGGGGATTGGACGAGCAGTACTTC. This encodes CASSDGGLDEQYF.

V gene TRBV6-5 combines with J gene TRBJ1-1; 7 bases are a match to TRBD1. This CDR3 contains 15 residues. Looked up from germline, CDR1 is MNHEY and CDR2 is SVGAGI. The J segment lost 4 bases and the V segment lost 0 bases, leaving 5 bases of the junction unmatched. The CDR3 region has the DNA TGTGCCAGCAGTTACTCGACAGGGTCGAGCACTGAAGCTTTCTTT. Amino acid sequence: CASSYSTGSSTEAFF.

The V and J genes are TRBV29-1 and TRBJ1-4; the match to TRBD1 covers 8 bases. The CDR3 consists of 13 residues. The germline gives CDR1 SQVTM, CDR2 ANQGSEA. J gave up 3 bases and V 6 bases, and 3 bases lay outside the gene matches. CDR3 sequence reads: CSVGQGPNEKLFF. DNA of the CDR3: TGCAGCGTCGGACAGGGACCTAATGAAAAACTGTTTTTT.